The clone carrying this T cell receptor beta chain was observed many times. The sample originates from a study of metastatic and nonmetastatic thyroid tumors. TCRdb reanalyzed the PCR reads with MiXCR. The sample consists of tens of thousands of clones, approximately 20% of them appearing once. No treatment of any kind had been given to any patient before thyroid surgery. The ends were cut back, 5 bases at V and 1 base at J, with 11 bases in the middle. This CDR3 has 14 amino acids. Germline V gives CDR1 MNHEY, CDR2 SMNVEV (reference sequence). The chain combines TRBV27 with TRBJ2-5; D perhaps matches TRBD1 (6 bases). The source of this sequence is a male donor with papillary thyroid cancer or a benign thyroid nodule (not recorded which). Some clones in this sample may be carry-over from other donors' samples. What was sequenced was blood. CDR3 sequence (DNA): TGTGCCAGCAGTCTAAAGGACAGCCAAGAGACCCAGTACTTC. Protein: CASSLKDSQETQYF.